This TCR beta chain was recovered during a study of Tregs in tolerant kidney transplant recipients. Only in-frame clones appear in the TCRdb table, and some are missing; sequencing was by immunoSEQ multiplex PCR. The top ten clones hold 0.46% of a sample with about 94,000 clones, roughly 93% of them seen once. Broader study findings: Expanding Tregs on activated donor B cells appeared to best identify donor-specific TCRbeta clones. For some patients, primers changed over time, blocking nucleotide-level comparison. No direct test of biological reproducibility was done here. The small number of patients limits these findings pending further validation.

A note on this clone: Antigen unknown.

The germline CDR1 and CDR2 sequences are LNHDA and SQIVND (reference sequence). V shed 7 bases and J shed 2 bases, with 5 bases lying between them. This CDR3 has 12 amino acids. J is TRBJ2-2 and V is TRBV19; D is ambiguous. The sequencing used CD4+ T cells from blood, collected before the transplant. This receptor was identified in a human donor who received a combined kidney and bone marrow transplant. CDR3 sequence (DNA): TGTGCCAGTACCTACAACACCGGGGAGCTGTTTTTT. This sequence encodes CASTYNTGELFF.